This T cell receptor beta chain was captured in a study of regulatory T cells in long-lasting Graves disease. This clonotype appeared many times. Investigators prepared the TCR beta libraries by applying iRepertoire HTBI primers and Arm-PCR of CDR3 regions. MiXCR, run by TCRdb on the multiplex PCR reads, gives a single entry per CDR3 protein. The table has under 800,000 distinct CDR3 sequences, about 15% seen once. Regarding time point: newly diagnosed GD, antithyroid drugs for less than 3 months. There was RNA extracted from PBMCs, and the TCR library was made from it. The CDR3 is made up of 11 amino acids. Germline V CDR1 and CDR2: KGHSH, LQKENI. Trimming left V 4 bases short and J 8 bases short, with 8 bases between. The sample also formed part of further work on T cells in Graves' hyperthyroidism and ophthalmopathy.

V and J are TRBV18 and TRBJ1-2; possible D gene TRBD1, 5 bases. This receptor was obtained from a woman aged 25-40 years with Graves disease. Specimen: peripheral blood mononuclear cells (PBMCs), collected at new diagnosis, from a patient treated with antithyroid drugs. The CDR3 region is CASSRQFGYTF. The DNA for the CDR3 is TGTGCCAGCTCACGACAGTTCGGCTACACCTTC.